Detailed here is one TCR beta chain. This record comes from a study of CD4 T cells in relation to SARS-CoV-2 and coronaviruses. The trim removed 4 bases at V and 1 base at J, leaving 3 bases unmatched. CDR3 length equals 16 residues. Germline V gene sequence: CDR1 SGHVS, CDR2 FQNEAQ. Assay used: immunoSEQ multiplex PCR; TCRdb lists only in-frame clones, some missing. Of around 37,000 clones listed, approximately 83% are singletons. This chain connects TRBV7-8 to TRBJ2-2; 10 nucleotides align to TRBD2. This receptor was taken from an adult with COVID-19. The specimen sequenced was memory CD4+ T cells from PBMCs. The CDR3 here is CASSSRTSGNTGELFF. CDR3 in DNA: TGTGCCAGCAGCTCGCGGACTAGCGGGAACACCGGGGAGCTGTTTTTT.